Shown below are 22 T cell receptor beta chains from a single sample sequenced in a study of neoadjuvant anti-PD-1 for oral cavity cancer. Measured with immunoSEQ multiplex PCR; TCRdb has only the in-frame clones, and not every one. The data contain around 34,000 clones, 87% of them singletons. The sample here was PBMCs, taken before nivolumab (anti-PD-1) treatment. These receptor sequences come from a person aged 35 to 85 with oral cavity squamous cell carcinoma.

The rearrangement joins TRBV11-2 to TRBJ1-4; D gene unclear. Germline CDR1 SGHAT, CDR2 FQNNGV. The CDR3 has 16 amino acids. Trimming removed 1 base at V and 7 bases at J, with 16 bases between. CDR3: CASSLGANLGREKLFF. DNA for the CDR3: TGTGCCAGCAGCTTAGGCGCTAATCTCGGACGTGAAAAACTGTTTTTT.

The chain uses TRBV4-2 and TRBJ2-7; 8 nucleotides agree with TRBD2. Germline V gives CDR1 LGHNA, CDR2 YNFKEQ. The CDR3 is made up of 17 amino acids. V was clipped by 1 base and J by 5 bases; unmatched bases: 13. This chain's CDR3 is CASSQGGGGQPPHEQYF. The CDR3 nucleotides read TGTGCCAGCAGCCAAGGGGGCGGGGGGCAACCCCCTCACGAGCAGTACTTC.

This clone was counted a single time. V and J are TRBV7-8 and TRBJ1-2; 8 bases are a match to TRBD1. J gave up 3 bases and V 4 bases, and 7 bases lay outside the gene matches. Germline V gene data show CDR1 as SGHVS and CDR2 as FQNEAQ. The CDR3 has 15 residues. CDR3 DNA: TGTGCCAGCAGCTCAACCAGGGGGCGTCACTATGGCTACACCTTC. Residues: CASSSTRGRHYGYTF.

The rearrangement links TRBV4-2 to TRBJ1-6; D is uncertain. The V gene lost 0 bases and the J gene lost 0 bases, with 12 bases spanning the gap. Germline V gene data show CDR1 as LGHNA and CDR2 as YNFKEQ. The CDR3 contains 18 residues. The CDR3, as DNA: TGTGCCAGCAGCCAAGATCTGGACGGAAGCTCCTATAATTCACCCCTCCACTTT. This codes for CASSQDLDGSSYNSPLHF.

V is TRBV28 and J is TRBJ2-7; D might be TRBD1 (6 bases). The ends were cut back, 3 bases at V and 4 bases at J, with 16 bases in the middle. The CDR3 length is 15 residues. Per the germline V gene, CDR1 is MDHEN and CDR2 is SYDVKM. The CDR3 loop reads CASSLAGADVYEQYF. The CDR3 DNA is TGTGCCAGCAGTTTGGCAGGGGCGGATGTATACGAGCAGTACTTC. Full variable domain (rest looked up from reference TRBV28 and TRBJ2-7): DVKVTQSSRYLVKRTGEKVFLECVQDMDHENMFWYRQDPGLGLRLIYFSYDVKMKEKGDIPEGYSVSREKKERFSLILESASTNQTSMYLCASSLAGADVYEQYFGPGTRLTVT.

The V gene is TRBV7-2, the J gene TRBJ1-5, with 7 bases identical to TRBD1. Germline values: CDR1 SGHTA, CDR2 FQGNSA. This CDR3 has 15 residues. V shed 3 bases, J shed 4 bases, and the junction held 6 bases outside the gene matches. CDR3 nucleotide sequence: TGTGCCAGCAGCTTTTCCGGGACAGCTAATCAGCCCCAGCATTTT. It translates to CASSFSGTANQPQHF.

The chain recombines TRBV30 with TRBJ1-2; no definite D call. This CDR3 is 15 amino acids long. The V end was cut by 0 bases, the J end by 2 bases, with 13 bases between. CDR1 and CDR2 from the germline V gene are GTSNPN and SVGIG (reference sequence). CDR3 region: CAWSVALQNNYGYTF. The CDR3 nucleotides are TGTGCCTGGAGTGTAGCTTTACAGAACAACTATGGCTACACCTTC.

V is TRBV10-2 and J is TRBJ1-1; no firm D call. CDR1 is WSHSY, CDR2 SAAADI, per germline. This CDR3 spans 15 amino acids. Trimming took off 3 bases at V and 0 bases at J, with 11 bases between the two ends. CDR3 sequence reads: CASSDYGPLNTEAFF. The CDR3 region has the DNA TGCGCCAGCAGTGATTACGGACCCTTGAACACTGAAGCTTTCTTT.

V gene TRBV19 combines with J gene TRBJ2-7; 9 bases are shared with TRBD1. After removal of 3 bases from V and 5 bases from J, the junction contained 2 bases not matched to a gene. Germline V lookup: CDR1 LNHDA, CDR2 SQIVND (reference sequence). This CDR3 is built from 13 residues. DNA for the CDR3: TGTGCCAGTAGTATCACAGGGGGCCACGAGCAGTACTTC. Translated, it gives CASSITGGHEQYF.

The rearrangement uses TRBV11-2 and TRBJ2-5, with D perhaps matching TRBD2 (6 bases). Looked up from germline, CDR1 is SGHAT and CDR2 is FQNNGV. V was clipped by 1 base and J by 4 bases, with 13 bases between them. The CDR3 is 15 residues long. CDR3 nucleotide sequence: TGTGCCAGCAGCTTAGGTCGGAGGGGAGGAGAGACCCAGTACTTC. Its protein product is CASSLGRRGGETQYF.

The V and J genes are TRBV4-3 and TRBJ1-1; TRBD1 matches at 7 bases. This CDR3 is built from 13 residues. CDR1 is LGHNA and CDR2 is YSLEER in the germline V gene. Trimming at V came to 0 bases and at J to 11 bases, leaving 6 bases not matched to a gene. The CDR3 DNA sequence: TGCGCCAGCAGCCAAGATCGACAGGGTTCGGCTTTCTTT. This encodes CASSQDRQGSAFF.

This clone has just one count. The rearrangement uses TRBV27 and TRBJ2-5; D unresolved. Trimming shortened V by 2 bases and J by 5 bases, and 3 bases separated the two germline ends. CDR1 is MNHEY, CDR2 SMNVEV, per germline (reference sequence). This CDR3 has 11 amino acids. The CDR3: CASSLGETQYF. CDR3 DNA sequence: TGTGCCAGCAGTTTAGGCGAGACCCAGTACTTC.

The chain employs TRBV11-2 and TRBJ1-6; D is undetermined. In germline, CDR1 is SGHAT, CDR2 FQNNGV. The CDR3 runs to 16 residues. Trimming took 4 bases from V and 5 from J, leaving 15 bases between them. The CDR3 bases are TGTGCCAGCAGCTCCTTCAACTCTCGCAATAATTCACCCCTCCACTTT. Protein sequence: CASSSFNSRNNSPLHF.

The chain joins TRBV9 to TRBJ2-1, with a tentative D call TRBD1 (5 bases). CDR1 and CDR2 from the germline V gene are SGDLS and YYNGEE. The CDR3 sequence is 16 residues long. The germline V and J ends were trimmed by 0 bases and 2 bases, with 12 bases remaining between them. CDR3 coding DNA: TGTGCCAGCAGCGTAGAAGGGCAGGGAACCTACAATGAGCAGTTCTTC. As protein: CASSVEGQGTYNEQFF.

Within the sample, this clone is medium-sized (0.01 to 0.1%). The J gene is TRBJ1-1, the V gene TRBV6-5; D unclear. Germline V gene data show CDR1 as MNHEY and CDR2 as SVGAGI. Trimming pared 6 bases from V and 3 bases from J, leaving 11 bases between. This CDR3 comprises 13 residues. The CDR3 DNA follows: TGTGCCAGCAGCGCGAGGGAATACACTGAAGCTTTCTTT. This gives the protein CASSAREYTEAFF.

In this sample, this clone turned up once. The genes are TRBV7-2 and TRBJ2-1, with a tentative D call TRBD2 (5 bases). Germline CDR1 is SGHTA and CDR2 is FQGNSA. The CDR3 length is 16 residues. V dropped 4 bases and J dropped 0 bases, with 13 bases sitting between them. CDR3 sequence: CASSSTERSSYNEQFF. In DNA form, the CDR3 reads TGTGCCAGCAGCTCCACCGAGCGGAGCTCCTACAATGAGCAGTTCTTC. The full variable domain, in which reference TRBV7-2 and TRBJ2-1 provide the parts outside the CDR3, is GAGVSQSPSNKVTEKGKDVELRCDPISGHTALYWYRQSLGQGLEFLIYFQGNSAPDKSGLPSDRFSAERTGGSVSTLTIQRTQQEDSAVYLCASSSTERSSYNEQFFGPGTRLTVL.

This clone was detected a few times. The DNA for the CDR3 is TGTGCCAGTAAGTCGAACACTGAAGCTTTCTTT. It translates to CASKSNTEAFF. The chain is built from TRBV19 and TRBJ1-1; D is undetermined. Germline-derived CDR1 and CDR2 are LNHDA and SQIVND (reference sequence). The CDR3 has 11 residues. The V end was cut by 7 bases, the J end by 1 base, with 4 bases between.

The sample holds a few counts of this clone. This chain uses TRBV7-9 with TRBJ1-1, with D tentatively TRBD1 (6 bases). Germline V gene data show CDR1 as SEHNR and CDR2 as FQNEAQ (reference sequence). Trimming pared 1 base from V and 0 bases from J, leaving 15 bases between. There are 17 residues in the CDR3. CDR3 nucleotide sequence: TGTGCCAGCAGCTTAGTTAGGGGGGTCGTCATGAACACTGAAGCTTTCTTT. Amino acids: CASSLVRGVVMNTEAFF. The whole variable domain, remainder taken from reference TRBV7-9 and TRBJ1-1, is DTGVSQNPRHKITKRGQNVTFRCDPISEHNRLYWYRQTLGQGPEFLTYFQNEAQLEKSRLLSDRFSAERPKGSFSTLEIQRTEQGDSAMYLCASSLVRGVVMNTEAFFGQGTRLTVV.

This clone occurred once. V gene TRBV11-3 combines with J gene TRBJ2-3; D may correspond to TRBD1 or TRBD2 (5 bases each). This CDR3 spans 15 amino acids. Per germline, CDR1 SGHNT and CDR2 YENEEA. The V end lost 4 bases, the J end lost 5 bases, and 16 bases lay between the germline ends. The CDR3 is CASSSRDQGGDTQYF. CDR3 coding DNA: TGTGCCAGCAGCTCCAGGGACCAGGGCGGAGATACGCAGTATTTT.

Here the CDR3 reads CASSPGVIMNYGYTF. DNA for the CDR3: TGCGCCAGCAGCCCTGGAGTGATAATGAACTATGGCTACACCTTC. V usage is TRBV5-1 and J usage is TRBJ1-2; D not resolved. Germline CDR1 reads SGHRS; CDR2 reads YFSETQ. The CDR3 runs 15 residues. Deletions cut 4 bases from V and 2 bases from J, with 15 bases between.

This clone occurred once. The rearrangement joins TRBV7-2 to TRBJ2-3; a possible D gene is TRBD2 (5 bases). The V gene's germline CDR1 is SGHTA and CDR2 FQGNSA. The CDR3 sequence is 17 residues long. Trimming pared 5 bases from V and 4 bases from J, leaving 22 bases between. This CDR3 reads CASSKRGGVGAPDTQYF. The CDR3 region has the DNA TGTGCCAGCAGCAAGCGAGGTGGTGTGGGAGCCCCAGATACGCAGTATTTT.

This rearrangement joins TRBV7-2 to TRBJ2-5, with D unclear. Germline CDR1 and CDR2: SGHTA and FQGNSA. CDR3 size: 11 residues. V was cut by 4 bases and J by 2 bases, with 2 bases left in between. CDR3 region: CASSWQETQYF. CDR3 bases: TGTGCCAGCAGCTGGCAAGAGACCCAGTACTTC.